A single sample is the source of the 18 T cell receptor beta chains below, sequenced in a study of radiotherapy plus CTLA-4 blockade in lung cancer. Method: immunoSEQ multiplex PCR; TCRdb's copy keeps in-frame clones and lacks some. The sample records some 40,000 clones, 70% to 80% being singletons. This material consisted of peripheral blood, taken from a patient treated with radiotherapy plus ipilimumab. The receptors were gathered from a human donor with non-small cell lung cancer whose response to radiotherapy plus ipilimumab could not be evaluated.

The chain couples TRBV29-1 to TRBJ2-5; D unclear. CDR1 is SQVTM, CDR2 ANQGSEA, per germline. This CDR3 comprises 12 residues. The germline V and J ends were trimmed by 4 bases and 1 base, with 7 bases remaining between them. For the CDR3, the DNA is TGCAGCGTTGTGTCTACCCAAGAGACCCAGTACTTC. Its protein is CSVVSTQETQYF.

The chain couples TRBV7-8 to TRBJ2-7; TRBD1 is a possible D gene (5 bases). The ends were cut back, 1 base at V and 3 bases at J, with 7 bases in the middle. Germline CDR1 SGHVS, CDR2 FQNEAQ. The CDR3 covers 13 residues. CDR3 nucleotide sequence: TGTGCCAGCAGCTTAGACAGGTTCTACGAGCAGTACTTC. Its translation: CASSLDRFYEQYF.

The chain links TRBV6-5 to TRBJ1-1; perhaps TRBD1 as D (6 bases). From germline, CDR1 is MNHEY and CDR2 SVGAGI. Trimming removed 0 bases at V and 3 bases at J, with 8 bases between. The CDR3 is 14 amino acids. Written as DNA, the CDR3 is TGTGCCAGCAGTTACTCGACAGGTTACACTGAAGCTTTCTTT. Protein product: CASSYSTGYTEAFF.

In nucleotides, the CDR3 is TGTGCCAGCAGTGGACAGTCCGGCAATCAGCCCCAGCATTTT. Translating gives CASSGQSGNQPQHF. This chain uses TRBV2 with TRBJ1-5, with D tentatively TRBD1 (5 bases). Germline CDR1 reads SNHLY; CDR2 reads FYNNEI. Trimming shortened V by 4 bases and J by 2 bases, and 9 bases separated the two germline ends. The CDR3 sequence is 14 residues long.

The chain is built from TRBV11-2 and TRBJ1-2; D unresolved. The CDR3 totals 13 residues. The germline V and J ends were trimmed by 0 bases and 4 bases, with 6 bases remaining between them. Germline CDR1 and CDR2: SGHAT and FQNNGV. CDR3 sequence: CASSLEQSYGYTF. In DNA form, the CDR3 reads TGTGCCAGCAGCTTAGAACAGAGCTATGGCTACACCTTC.

V usage is TRBV30 and J usage is TRBJ1-5, with TRBD1 matching over 8 bases. CDR3 size: 19 residues. CDR1 GTSNPN and CDR2 SVGIG come from the germline V gene (reference sequence). V was pared by 0 bases and J by 5 bases, with 18 bases of the junction left unmatched. CDR3 bases: TGTGCCTGGAGTGTACGTGAACAGGGGGGACCTCCGGTTTATCAGCCCCAGCATTTT. As protein: CAWSVREQGGPPVYQPQHF.

The chain employs TRBV15 and TRBJ1-2; weak D call: TRBD1 (5 bases). From germline, CDR1 is LNHNV and CDR2 YYDKDF (reference sequence). The CDR3 extends over 14 amino acids. V was shortened by 0 bases and J by 2 bases, with 7 bases between the two germline ends. The CDR3 loop is CATSRDGGNYGYTF. Here the CDR3 DNA reads TGTGCCACCAGCAGAGACGGGGGGAACTATGGCTACACCTTC. Complete variable domain (other parts from reference TRBV15 and TRBJ1-2): DAMVIQNPRYQVTQFGKPVTLSCSQTLNHNVMYWYQQKSSQAPKLLFHYYDKDFNNEADTPDNFQSRRPNTSFCFLDIRSPGLGDTAMYLCATSRDGGNYGYTFGSGTRLTVV.

There are a few counts of this clone. The rearrangement uses TRBV19 and TRBJ2-3; tentatively, D is TRBD2 (6 bases). The CDR3 has 15 residues. The V end lost 5 bases, the J end lost 0 bases, and 12 bases lay between the germline ends. The germline gives CDR1 LNHDA, CDR2 SQIVND (reference sequence). The CDR3 DNA follows: TGTGCCAGTAGTTGGGGCGGGATAAGCACAGATACGCAGTATTTT. This codes for CASSWGGISTDTQYF.

This clone came up a few times. The chain is built from TRBV9 and TRBJ2-7; possibly TRBD2 for D (5 bases). Deletions cut 0 bases from V and 4 bases from J, with 11 bases between. The V gene's germline CDR1 is SGDLS and CDR2 YYNGEE. The CDR3 sequence is 14 residues long. CDR3 nucleotide sequence: TGTGCCAGCAGCGTAGGGGGAGACACGTACGAGCAGTACTTC. Protein: CASSVGGDTYEQYF.

The chain recombines TRBV4-2 with TRBJ1-2; D gene ambiguous. Trimming cost V 3 bases and J 7 bases, with 18 bases left between them. This CDR3 contains 15 residues. CDR1 is LGHNA and CDR2 is YNFKEQ in the germline V gene. CDR3: CASSHSNRRLSGYTF. In DNA form, the CDR3 reads TGTGCCAGCAGCCACTCGAATCGGAGGTTAAGTGGCTACACCTTC.

This clone was seen only once. The rearrangement uses TRBV2 and TRBJ1-1; D unclear. Germline V gene data show CDR1 as SNHLY and CDR2 as FYNNEI. The CDR3 length is 13 residues. V was trimmed by 7 bases and J by 1 base, leaving 10 bases between them. For the CDR3, the DNA is TGTGCCAGCACCGGACTGGCGAACACTGAAGCTTTCTTT. Its translation is CASTGLANTEAFF.

This clone was observed a single time. V is TRBV5-1 and J is TRBJ1-1, with D possibly matching TRBD1 (5 bases). Trimming removed 1 base from V and 3 bases from J, with 10 bases in between. The length of the CDR3 is 14 residues. The germline gives CDR1 SGHRS, CDR2 YFSETQ. The CDR3 sequence is CASSLSRGDTEAFF. The CDR3 DNA reads TGCGCCAGCAGCTTGAGTAGGGGTGACACTGAAGCTTTCTTT.

The chain joins TRBV29-1 to TRBJ2-7; 10 bases match TRBD1. The CDR3 contains 14 residues. Germline trimming cut 2 bases from V and 3 bases from J; bases unmatched to any gene: 4. CDR1 is SQVTM, CDR2 ANQGSEA, per germline. Written as DNA, the CDR3 is TGCAGCGTTGAAAAAGGGACAGGGGACTACGAGCAGTACTTC. Amino acids: CSVEKGTGDYEQYF.

The rearrangement joins TRBV2 to TRBJ1-4; TRBD1 aligns across 8 bases. The length of the CDR3 is 12 residues. V dropped 8 bases and J dropped 8; count of bases not matched to a gene: 4. Germline CDR1 is SNHLY and CDR2 is FYNNEI. Here the CDR3 reads CASGQGWEKLFF. As DNA, the CDR3 is TGTGCCAGCGGACAGGGTTGGGAAAAACTGTTTTTT.

The rearrangement links TRBV9 to TRBJ2-1; the D gene is possibly TRBD2 (5 bases). V was pared by 0 bases and J by 0 bases, with 7 bases between. Germline lookup yields CDR1 SGDLS and CDR2 YYNGEE. CDR3 length: 15 amino acids. DNA of the CDR3: TGTGCCAGCAGCGTAGTAGGAGGCTCCTACAATGAGCAGTTCTTC. It codes for CASSVVGGSYNEQFF.

This clone appeared a single time. This chain connects TRBV18 to TRBJ2-2, with 11 nucleotides matching TRBD2. The V and J ends lost 2 bases and 1 base, in that order; junction bases with no gene match: 6. This CDR3 comprises 18 residues. CDR1 KGHSH and CDR2 LQKENI come from the germline V gene. CDR3 DNA sequence: TGTGCCAGCTCACCAAGATTAGCGGGAGGGATGAACACCGGGGAGCTGTTTTTT. It codes for CASSPRLAGGMNTGELFF.

This clone came up once. The chain links TRBV18 to TRBJ2-5, with 13 bases aligning to TRBD2. The V and J ends lost 4 bases and 2 bases, in that order; junction bases with no gene match: 4. This CDR3 comprises 16 residues. Germline CDR1 reads KGHSH; CDR2 reads LQKENI. This CDR3 reads CASSLGLAGAQETQYF. CDR3 bases: TGTGCCAGCTCACTAGGACTAGCGGGAGCTCAAGAGACCCAGTACTTC.

The rearrangement joins TRBV4-2 to TRBJ2-3, with 9 bases identical to TRBD1. Germline V gene data show CDR1 as LGHNA and CDR2 as YNFKEQ. This CDR3 is built from 14 residues. The V and J ends lost 1 base and 6 bases, in that order; junction bases with no gene match: 2. CDR3 protein: CASSQGQGGDTQYF. CDR3 nucleotides: TGTGCCAGCAGCCAAGGACAGGGGGGGGATACGCAGTATTTT.